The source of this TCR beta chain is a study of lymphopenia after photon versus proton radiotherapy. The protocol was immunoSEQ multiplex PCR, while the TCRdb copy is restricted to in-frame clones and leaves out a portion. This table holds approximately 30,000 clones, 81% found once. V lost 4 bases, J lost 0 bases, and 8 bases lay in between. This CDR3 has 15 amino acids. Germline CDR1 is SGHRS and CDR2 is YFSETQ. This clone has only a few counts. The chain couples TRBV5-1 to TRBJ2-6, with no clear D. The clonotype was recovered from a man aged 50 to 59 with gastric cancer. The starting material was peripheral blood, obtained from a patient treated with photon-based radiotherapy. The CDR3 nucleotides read TGCGCCAGCAGCCTAGACGCCTCTGGGGCCAACGTCCTGACTTTC. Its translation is CASSLDASGANVLTF. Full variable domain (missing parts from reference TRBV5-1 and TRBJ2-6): KAGVTQTPRYLIKTRGQQVTLSCSPISGHRSVSWYQQTPGQGLQFLFEYFSETQRNKGNFPGRFSGRQFSNSRSEMNVSTLELGDSALYLCASSLDASGANVLTFGAGSRLTVL.